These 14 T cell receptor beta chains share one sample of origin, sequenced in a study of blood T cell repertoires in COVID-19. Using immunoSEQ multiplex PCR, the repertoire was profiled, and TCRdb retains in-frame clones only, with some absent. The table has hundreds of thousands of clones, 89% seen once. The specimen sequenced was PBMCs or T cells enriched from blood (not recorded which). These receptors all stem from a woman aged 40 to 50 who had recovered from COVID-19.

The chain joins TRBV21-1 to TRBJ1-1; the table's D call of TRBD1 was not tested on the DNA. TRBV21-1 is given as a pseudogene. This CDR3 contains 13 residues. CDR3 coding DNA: TGTGCCAGCAGCACTCGACAGCACACTGAAGCTTTCTTT. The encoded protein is CASSTRQHTEAFF.

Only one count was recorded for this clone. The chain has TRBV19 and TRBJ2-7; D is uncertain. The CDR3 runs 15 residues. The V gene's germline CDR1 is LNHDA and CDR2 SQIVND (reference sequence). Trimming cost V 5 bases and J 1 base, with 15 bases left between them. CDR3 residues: CASSSDLRVSYEQYF. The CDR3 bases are TGTGCCAGTAGTTCCGATCTTCGGGTGTCCTACGAGCAGTACTTC.

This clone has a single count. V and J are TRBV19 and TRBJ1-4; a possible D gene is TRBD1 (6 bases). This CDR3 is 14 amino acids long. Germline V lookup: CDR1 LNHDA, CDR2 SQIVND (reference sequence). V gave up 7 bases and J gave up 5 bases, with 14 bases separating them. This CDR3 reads CASTEDRRNEKLFF. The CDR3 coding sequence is TGTGCCAGTACCGAAGACAGGAGAAATGAAAAACTGTTTTTT.

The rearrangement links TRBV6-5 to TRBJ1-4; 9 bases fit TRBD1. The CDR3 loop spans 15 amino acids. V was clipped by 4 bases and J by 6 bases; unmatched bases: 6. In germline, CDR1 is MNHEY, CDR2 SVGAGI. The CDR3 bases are TGTGCCAGCAGTTCCCAACAGGGGGCGGATGAAAAACTGTTTTTT. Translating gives CASSSQQGADEKLFF.

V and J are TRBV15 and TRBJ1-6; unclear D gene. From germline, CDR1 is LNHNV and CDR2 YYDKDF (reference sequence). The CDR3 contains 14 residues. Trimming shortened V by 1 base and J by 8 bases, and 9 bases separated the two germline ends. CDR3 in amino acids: CATSRGQIHSPLHF. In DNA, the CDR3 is TGTGCCACCAGCAGAGGACAAATTCATTCACCCCTCCACTTT.

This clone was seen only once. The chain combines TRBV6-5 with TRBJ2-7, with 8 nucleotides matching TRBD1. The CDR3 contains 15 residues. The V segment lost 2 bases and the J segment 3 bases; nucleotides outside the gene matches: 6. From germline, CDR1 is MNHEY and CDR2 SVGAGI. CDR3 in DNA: TGTGCCAGCAGTTACAAGGGGACAGGCCGCTACGAGCAGTACTTC. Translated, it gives CASSYKGTGRYEQYF.

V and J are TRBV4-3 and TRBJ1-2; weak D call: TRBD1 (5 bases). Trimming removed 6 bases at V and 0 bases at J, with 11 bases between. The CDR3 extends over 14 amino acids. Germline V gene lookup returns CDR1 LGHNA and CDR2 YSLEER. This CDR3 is CASRGGSANYGYTF. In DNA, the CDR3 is TGCGCCAGCAGGGGGGGTTCAGCTAACTATGGCTACACCTTC.

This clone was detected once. The CDR3 DNA reads TGTGCCTGGACCACCGGGGGGGAGACCCAGTACTTC. Amino acids: CAWTTGGETQYF. The chain couples TRBV30 to TRBJ2-5; 7 bases line up with TRBD2. CDR1 and CDR2 from the germline V gene are GTSNPN and SVGIG (reference sequence). The J segment lost 5 bases and the V segment lost 4 bases, leaving 4 bases of the junction unmatched. The CDR3 sequence is 12 residues long.

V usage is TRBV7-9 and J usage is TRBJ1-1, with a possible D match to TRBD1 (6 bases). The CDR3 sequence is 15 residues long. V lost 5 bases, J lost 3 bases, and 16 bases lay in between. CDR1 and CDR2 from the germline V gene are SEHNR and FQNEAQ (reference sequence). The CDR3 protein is CASSGRGGGDTEAFF. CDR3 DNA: TGTGCCAGCAGCGGCCGGGGGGGCGGCGACACTGAAGCTTTCTTT. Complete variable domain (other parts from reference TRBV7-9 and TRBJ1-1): DTGVSQNPRHKITKRGQNVTFRCDPISEHNRLYWYRQTLGQGPEFLTYFQNEAQLEKSRLLSDRFSAERPKGSFSTLEIQRTEQGDSAMYLCASSGRGGGDTEAFFGQGTRLTVV.

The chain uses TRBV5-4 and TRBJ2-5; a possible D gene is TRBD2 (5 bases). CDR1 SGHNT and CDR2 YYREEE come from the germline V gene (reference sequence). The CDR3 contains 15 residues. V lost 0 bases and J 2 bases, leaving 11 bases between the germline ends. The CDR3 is CASSLDGRGQETQYF. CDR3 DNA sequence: TGTGCCAGCAGCTTGGATGGTCGGGGTCAAGAGACCCAGTACTTC.

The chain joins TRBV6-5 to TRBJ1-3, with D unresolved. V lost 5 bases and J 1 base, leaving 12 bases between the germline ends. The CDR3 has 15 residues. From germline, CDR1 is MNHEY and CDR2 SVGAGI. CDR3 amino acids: CASSLERISGNTIYF. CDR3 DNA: TGTGCCAGCAGTCTAGAACGGATTTCTGGAAACACCATATATTTT.

The CDR3 bases are TGCAGCGCCGACAGGGCATACGGCTACACCTTC. Translating gives CSADRAYGYTF. The J gene is TRBJ1-2, the V gene TRBV29-1; TRBD1 agrees at 7 bases. V gave up 7 bases and J gave up 8 bases; unmatched junction bases: 7. The CDR3 has 11 amino acids. The V gene's germline CDR1 is SQVTM and CDR2 ANQGSEA.

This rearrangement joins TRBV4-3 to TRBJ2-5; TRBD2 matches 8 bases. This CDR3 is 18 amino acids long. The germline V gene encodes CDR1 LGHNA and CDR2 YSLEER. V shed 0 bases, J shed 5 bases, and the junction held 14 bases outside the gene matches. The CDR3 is CASSQDLGGGTTMETQYF. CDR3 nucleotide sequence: TGCGCCAGCAGCCAAGATCTTGGCGGGGGGACAACAATGGAGACCCAGTACTTC.

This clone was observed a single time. CDR3 sequence: CASSTDRGKDSGNTIYF. CDR3 coding DNA: TGTGCCAGCAGCACAGACAGGGGTAAGGACTCTGGAAACACCATATATTTT. J is TRBJ1-3 and V is TRBV9; 8 bases match TRBD1. CDR3 length equals 17 residues. Per the germline V gene, CDR1 is SGDLS and CDR2 is YYNGEE. With V trimmed by 4 bases and J by 0 bases, 9 bases remained unmatched. Full variable domain (outside the CDR3, taken from reference TRBV9 and TRBJ1-3): DSGVTQTPKHLITATGQRVTLRCSPRSGDLSVYWYQQSLDQGLQFLIQYYNGEERAKGNILERFSAQQFPDLHSELNLSSLELGDSALYFCASSTDRGKDSGNTIYFGEGSWLTVV.